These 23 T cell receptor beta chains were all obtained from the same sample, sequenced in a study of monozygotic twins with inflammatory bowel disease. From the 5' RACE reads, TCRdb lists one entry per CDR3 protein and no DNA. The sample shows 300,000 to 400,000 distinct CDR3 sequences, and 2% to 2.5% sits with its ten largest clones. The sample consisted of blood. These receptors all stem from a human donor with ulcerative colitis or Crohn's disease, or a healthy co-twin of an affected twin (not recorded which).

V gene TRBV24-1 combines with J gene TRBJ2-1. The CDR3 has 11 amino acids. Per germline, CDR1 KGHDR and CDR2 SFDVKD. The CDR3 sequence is CATSDGLQQFF.

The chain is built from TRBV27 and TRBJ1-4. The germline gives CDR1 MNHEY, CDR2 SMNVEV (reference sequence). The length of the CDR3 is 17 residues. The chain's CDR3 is CASSLYDPTVGNEKLFF.

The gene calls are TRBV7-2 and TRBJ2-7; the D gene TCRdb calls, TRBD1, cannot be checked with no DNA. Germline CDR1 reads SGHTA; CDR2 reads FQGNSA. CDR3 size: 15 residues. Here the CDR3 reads CASSYPTGGKYEQYF.

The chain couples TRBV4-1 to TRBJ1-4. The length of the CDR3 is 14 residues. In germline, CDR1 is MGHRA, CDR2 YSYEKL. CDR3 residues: CASSPYMGNEKLFF.

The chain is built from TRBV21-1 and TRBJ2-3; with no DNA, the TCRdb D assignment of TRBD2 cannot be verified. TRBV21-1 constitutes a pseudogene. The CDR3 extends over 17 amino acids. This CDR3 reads CASSKRSGGVSTDTQYF.

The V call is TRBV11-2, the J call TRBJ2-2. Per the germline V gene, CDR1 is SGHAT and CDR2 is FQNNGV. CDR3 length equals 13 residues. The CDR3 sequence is CASSERYTGELFF.

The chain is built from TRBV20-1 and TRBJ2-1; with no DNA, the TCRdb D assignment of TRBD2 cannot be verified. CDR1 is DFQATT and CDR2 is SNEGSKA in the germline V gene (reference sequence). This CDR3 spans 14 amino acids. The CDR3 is CSAPPSGDYNEQFF.

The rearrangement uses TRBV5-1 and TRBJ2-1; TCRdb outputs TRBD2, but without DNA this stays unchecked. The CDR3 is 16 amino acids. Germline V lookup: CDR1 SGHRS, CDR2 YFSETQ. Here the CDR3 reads CASSLGVVPSSAEQFF.

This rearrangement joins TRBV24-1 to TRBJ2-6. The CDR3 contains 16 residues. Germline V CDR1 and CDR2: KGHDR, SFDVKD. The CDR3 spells CATSDLSVSGANVLTF.

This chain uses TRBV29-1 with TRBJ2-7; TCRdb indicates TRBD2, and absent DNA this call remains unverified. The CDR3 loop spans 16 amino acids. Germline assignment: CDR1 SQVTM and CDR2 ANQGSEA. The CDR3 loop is CSVEDRVTSGGTEQYF.

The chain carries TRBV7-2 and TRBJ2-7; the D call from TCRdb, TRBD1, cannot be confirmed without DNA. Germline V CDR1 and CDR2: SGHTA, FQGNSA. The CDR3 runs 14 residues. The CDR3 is CASSFRDRAYEQYF.

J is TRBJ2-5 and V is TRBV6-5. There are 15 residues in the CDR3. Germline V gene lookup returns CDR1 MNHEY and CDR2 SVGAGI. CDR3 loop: CASSYSTTTQETQYF.

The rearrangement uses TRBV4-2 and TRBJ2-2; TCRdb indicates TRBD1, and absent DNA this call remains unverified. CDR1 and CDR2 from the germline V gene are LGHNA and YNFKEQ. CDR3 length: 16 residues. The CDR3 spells CASSRGEGDYTGELFF.

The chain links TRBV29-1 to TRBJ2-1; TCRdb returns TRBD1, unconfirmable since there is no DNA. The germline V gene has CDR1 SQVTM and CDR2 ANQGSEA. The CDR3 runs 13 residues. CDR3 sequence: CSAGGGVGNEQFF.

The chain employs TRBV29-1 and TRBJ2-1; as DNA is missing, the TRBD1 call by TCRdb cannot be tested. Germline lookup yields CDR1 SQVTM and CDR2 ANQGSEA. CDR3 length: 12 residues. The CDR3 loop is CSVGDRYNEQFF.

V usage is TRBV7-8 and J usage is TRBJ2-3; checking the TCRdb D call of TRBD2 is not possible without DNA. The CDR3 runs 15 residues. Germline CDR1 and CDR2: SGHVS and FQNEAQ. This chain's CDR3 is CASSLVAASTDTQYF.

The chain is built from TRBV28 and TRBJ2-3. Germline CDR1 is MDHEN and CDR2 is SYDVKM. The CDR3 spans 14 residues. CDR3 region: CASSLVWSTDTQYF. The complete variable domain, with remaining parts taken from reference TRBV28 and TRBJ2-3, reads DVKVTQSSRYLVKRTGEKVFLECVQDMDHENMFWYRQDPGLGLRLIYFSYDVKMKEKGDIPEGYSVSREKKERFSLILESASTNQTSMYLCASSLVWSTDTQYFGPGTRLTVL.

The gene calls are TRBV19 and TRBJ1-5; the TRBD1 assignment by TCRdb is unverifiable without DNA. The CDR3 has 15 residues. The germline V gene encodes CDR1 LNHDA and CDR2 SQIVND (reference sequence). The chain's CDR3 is CASSMDRGGNQPQHF.

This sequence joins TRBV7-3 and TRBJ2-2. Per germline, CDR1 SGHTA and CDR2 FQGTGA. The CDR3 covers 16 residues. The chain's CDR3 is CASSLKIGLNTGELFF. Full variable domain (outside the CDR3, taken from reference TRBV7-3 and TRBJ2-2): GAGVSQTPSNKVTEKGKYVELRCDPISGHTALYWYRQSLGQGPEFLIYFQGTGAADDSGLPNDRFFAVRPEGSVSTLKIQRTERGDSAVYLCASSLKIGLNTGELFFGEGSRLTVL.

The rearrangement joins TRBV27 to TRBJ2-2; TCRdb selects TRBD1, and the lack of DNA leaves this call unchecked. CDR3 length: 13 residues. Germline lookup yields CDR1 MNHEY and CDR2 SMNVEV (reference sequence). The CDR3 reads CASKPGGTGELFF.

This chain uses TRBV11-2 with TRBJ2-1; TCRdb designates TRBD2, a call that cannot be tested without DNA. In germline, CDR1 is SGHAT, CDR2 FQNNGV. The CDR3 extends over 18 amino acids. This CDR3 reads CASSFPSPLPSGGNEQFF.

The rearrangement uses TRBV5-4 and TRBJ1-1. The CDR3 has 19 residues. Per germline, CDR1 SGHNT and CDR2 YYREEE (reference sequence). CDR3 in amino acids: CASSLLARALDWGDTEAFF.

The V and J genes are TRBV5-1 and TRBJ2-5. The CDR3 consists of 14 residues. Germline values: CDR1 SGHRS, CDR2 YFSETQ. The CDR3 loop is CASSLEPFQETQYF.